These 13 T cell receptor beta chains originate from one sample sequenced in a study of CD8 T cells in ankylosing spondylitis. Study-level findings and limits: Among TCR beta sequences, a motif of several highly homologous variants appeared characteristic of ankylosing spondylitis blood.

MiXCR was run by TCRdb on the 5' RACE reads, yielding one entry per CDR3 protein. The sample has 500,000 or so distinct CDR3 sequences, about 5.7% seen once. For these receptors, no antigen is known. Sequenced input: blood, either unsorted or a sorted T cell fraction (not recorded which). Source of these receptors: a male donor with ankylosing spondylitis.

Many counts were recorded for this clonotype. This chain connects TRBV7-8 to TRBJ2-1, with 7 nucleotides matching TRBD2. The CDR3 consists of 17 residues. V was clipped by 6 bases and J by 5 bases; unmatched bases: 16. CDR1 and CDR2 from the germline V gene are SGHVS and FQNEAQ. In nucleotides, the CDR3 is TGTGCCAGCAGAGTCCAAGGCGGGGCGGGAGTAGACAATGAGCAGTTCTTC. Translation: CASRVQGGAGVDNEQFF.

This clonotype showed up many times. This chain connects TRBV4-3 to TRBJ2-7, with TRBD2 identical over 12 bases. The V segment lost 1 base and the J segment 6 bases; nucleotides outside the gene matches: 16. CDR3 length equals 19 residues. Germline V gives CDR1 LGHNA, CDR2 YSLEER. The CDR3 sequence is CASSQVKTSGRPGFLEQYF. The CDR3 bases are TGCGCCAGCAGCCAAGTTAAGACTAGCGGGAGACCTGGTTTCCTCGAGCAGTACTTC.

This clonotype was seen at least ten times. CDR3 region: CASTRQGYGYTF. The CDR3 DNA follows: TGTGCCAGCACTCGACAGGGCTATGGCTACACCTTC. V usage is TRBV12-3 or TRBV12-4 and J usage is TRBJ1-2; 7 bases are a match to TRBD1. J lost 4 bases, V lost 7 bases, and 3 bases had no gene match. The CDR3 covers 12 residues.

This clonotype was picked up many times. The chain couples TRBV20-1 to TRBJ1-2; D possibly corresponds to TRBD1 (5 bases). The CDR3 totals 13 residues. The V gene's germline CDR1 is DFQATT and CDR2 SNEGSKA (reference sequence). The V gene lost 7 bases and the J gene lost 2 bases, with 14 bases spanning the gap. CDR3 nucleotide sequence: TGCAGTGGTCCGGGACGGACAAACTATGGCTACACCTTC. Protein: CSGPGRTNYGYTF.

This chain joins TRBV4-1 and TRBJ2-1; 14 bases fit TRBD2. V was pared by 4 bases and J by 6 bases, with 2 bases of the junction left unmatched. CDR3 length: 15 residues. Germline V CDR1 and CDR2: MGHRA, YSYEKL. The CDR3 DNA is TGCGCCAGCAGCCCGACTAGCGGGAGGGTCAATGAGCAGTTCTTC. It yields the protein CASSPTSGRVNEQFF.

The rearrangement uses TRBV9 and TRBJ2-6, with D tentatively TRBD1 (6 bases). Germline assignment: CDR1 SGDLS and CDR2 YYNGEE. CDR3 length: 16 amino acids. V lost 2 bases, J lost 4 bases, and 13 bases lay in between. In nucleotides, the CDR3 is TGTGCCAGCAGCGTCACACCCGGGACAGGGGCCAACGTCCTGACTTTC. It specifies CASSVTPGTGANVLTF. The full variable domain, rest sourced from reference TRBV9 and TRBJ2-6, is DSGVTQTPKHLITATGQRVTLRCSPRSGDLSVYWYQQSLDQGLQFLIQYYNGEERAKGNILERFSAQQFPDLHSELNLSSLELGDSALYFCASSVTPGTGANVLTFGAGSRLTVL.

This clonotype was found many times. The rearrangement links TRBV20-1 to TRBJ1-5; 7 bases agree with TRBD1. The CDR3 contains 13 residues. The ends lost 2 bases at V and 7 bases at J; junction bases unmatched: 5. CDR1 and CDR2 from the germline V gene are DFQATT and SNEGSKA (reference sequence). The CDR3 is CSARRQGRQPQHF. The DNA of the CDR3 is TGCAGTGCTAGACGACAGGGCAGGCAGCCCCAGCATTTT.

The table lists this clonotype with many counts. The chain carries TRBV6-2 or TRBV6-3 and TRBJ2-7; D gene ambiguous. V lost 7 bases and J 7 bases, leaving 23 bases between the germline ends. Per germline, CDR1 MNHEY and CDR2 SVGEGT. The CDR3 sequence is 15 residues long. The CDR3 nucleotides are TGTGCCAGCACCGACTTCGGGCCAAGTATACGAGAGCAGTACTTC. Its translation: CASTDFGPSIREQYF.

This clonotype has ten or more counts. V and J are TRBV20-1 and TRBJ2-3, with 10 bases lining up with TRBD2. The germline V gene has CDR1 DFQATT and CDR2 SNEGSKA (reference sequence). This CDR3 has 15 amino acids. The V segment lost 3 bases and the J segment 1 base; nucleotides outside the gene matches: 4. The CDR3 region is CSARIGLAGTDTQYF. The CDR3 DNA follows: TGCAGTGCTAGGATAGGACTAGCGGGCACAGATACGCAGTATTTT.

This clonotype was seen many times. The V and J genes are TRBV5-1 and TRBJ2-5; TRBD1 aligns across 7 bases. CDR1 and CDR2 (germline): SGHRS, YFSETQ. The CDR3 has 14 residues. After removal of 6 bases from V and 5 bases from J, the junction contained 10 bases not matched to a gene. CDR3 DNA sequence: TGCGCCAGCACACAGGGGATGGGATCGGAGACCCAGTACTTC. It is translated as CASTQGMGSETQYF. The full variable domain, rest sourced from reference TRBV5-1 and TRBJ2-5, is KAGVTQTPRYLIKTRGQQVTLSCSPISGHRSVSWYQQTPGQGLQFLFEYFSETQRNKGNFPGRFSGRQFSNSRSEMNVSTLELGDSALYLCASTQGMGSETQYFGPGTRLLVL.

There are many counts of this clonotype. The chain combines TRBV24-1 with TRBJ2-3; unclear D gene. V was clipped by 3 bases and J by 2 bases, with 5 bases between them. The V gene's germline CDR1 is KGHDR and CDR2 SFDVKD. CDR3 length equals 13 residues. The CDR3 loop reads CATSDLYTDTQYF. CDR3 nucleotides: TGTGCCACCAGTGATCTATACACAGATACGCAGTATTTT.

The J gene is TRBJ2-1, the V gene TRBV24-1, with D possibly matching TRBD2 (5 bases). Germline assignment: CDR1 KGHDR and CDR2 SFDVKD. V gave up 4 bases and J gave up 8 bases, with 23 bases separating them. This CDR3 has 17 residues. This CDR3 reads CATSDPGGRGSRDEQFF. The CDR3 coding sequence is TGTGCCACCAGTGACCCGGGTGGACGGGGATCACGGGATGAGCAGTTCTTC.

This clonotype was observed many times. The chain has TRBV27 and TRBJ1-2, with D unresolved. Germline CDR1 is MNHEY and CDR2 is SMNVEV (reference sequence). The CDR3 loop spans 13 amino acids. Trimming took off 6 bases at V and 3 bases at J, with 11 bases between the two ends. DNA for the CDR3: TGTGCCAGCAGGATGGACGGAGACTATGGCTACACCTTC. Its translation is CASRMDGDYGYTF.